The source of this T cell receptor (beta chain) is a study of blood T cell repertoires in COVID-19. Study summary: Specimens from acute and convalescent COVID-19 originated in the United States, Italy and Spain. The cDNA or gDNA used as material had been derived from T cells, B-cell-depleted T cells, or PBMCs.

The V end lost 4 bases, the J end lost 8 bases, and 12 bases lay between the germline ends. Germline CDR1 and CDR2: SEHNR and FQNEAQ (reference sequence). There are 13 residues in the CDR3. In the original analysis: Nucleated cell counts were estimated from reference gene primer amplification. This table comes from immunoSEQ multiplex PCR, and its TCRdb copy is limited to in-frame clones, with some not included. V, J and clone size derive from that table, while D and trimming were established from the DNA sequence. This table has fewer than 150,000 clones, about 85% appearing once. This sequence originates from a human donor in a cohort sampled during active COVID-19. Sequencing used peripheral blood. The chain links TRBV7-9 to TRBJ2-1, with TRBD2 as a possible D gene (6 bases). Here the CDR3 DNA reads TGTGCCAGCAGCTGGGCAGGGACTGATGAGCAGTTCTTC. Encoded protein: CASSWAGTDEQFF.